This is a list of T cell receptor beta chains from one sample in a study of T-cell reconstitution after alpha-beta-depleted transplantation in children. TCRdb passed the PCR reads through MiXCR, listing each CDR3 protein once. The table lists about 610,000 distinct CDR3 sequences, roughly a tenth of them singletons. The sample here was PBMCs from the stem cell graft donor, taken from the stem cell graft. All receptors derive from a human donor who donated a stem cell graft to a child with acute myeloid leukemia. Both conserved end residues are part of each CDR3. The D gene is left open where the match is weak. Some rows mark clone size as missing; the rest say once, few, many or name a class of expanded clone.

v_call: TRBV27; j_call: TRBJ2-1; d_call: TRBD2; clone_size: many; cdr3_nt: TGTGCCAGCAGTTTATCCGCGACTAGCGGGATGAGCTCCTACAATGAGCAGTTCTTC; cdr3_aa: CASSLSATSGMSSYNEQFF
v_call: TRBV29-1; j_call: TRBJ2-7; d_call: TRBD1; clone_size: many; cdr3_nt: TGCAGCGTCCGGGACAGGGGAGTCTACGAGCAGTACTTC; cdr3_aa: CSVRDRGVYEQYF
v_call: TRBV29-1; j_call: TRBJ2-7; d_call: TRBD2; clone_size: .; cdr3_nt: TGCAGCGTCGGACTAGCGGGAGGCGAGCAGTACTTC; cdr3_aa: CSVGLAGGEQYF
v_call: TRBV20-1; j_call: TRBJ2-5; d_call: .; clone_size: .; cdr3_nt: TGCAGCGGACCCACTCCGGGAAAAGAGACCCAGTACTTC; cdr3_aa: CSGPTPGKETQYF
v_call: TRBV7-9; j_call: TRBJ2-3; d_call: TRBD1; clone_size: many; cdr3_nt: TGTGCCAGCAGCTTAGTAGCGGGGACAGGGGCAGATACGCAGTATTTT; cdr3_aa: CASSLVAGTGADTQYF
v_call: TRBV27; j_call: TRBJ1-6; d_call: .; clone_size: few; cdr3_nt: TGTGCCAGCAGTTTATCGGAGGGACGGAATTCACCCCTCCACTTT; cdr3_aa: CASSLSEGRNSPLHF
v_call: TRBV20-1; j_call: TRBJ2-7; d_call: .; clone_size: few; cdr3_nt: TGCAGTGCCTCAGGGCCCTCACTGGGGGAGCAGTACTTC; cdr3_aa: CSASGPSLGEQYF
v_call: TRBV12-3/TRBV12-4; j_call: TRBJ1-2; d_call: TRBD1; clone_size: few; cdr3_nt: TGTGCCAGCACCGCGACAGGGGGCGACTATGGCTACACCTTC; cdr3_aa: CASTATGGDYGYTF
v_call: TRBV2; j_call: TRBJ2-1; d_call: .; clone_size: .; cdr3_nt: TGTGCCAGCAGGAGGGGCGAGGGCTACAATGAGCAGTTCTTC; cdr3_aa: CASRRGEGYNEQFF
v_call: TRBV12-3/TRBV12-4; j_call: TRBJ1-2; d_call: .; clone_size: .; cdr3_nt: TGTGCCAGCAGCGACCCCGGTGTCAGAACTAACTATGGCTACACCTTC; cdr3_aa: CASSDPGVRTNYGYTF
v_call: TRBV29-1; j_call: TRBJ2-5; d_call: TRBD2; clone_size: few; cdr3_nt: TGCAGCGTTGTCCCCGGGAGGGGACTAGCGGGAGAAGAGACCCAGTACTTC; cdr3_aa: CSVVPGRGLAGEETQYF
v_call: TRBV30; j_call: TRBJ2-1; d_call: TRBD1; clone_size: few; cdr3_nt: TGTGCCTGGAGCAAGGACAGGGTAGACAATGAGCAGTTCTTC; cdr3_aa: CAWSKDRVDNEQFF
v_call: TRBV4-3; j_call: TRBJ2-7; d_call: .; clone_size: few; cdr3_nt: TGCGCCAGCAGCCAAGTCCTAGGGGGAAACTACGAGCAGTACTTC; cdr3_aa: CASSQVLGGNYEQYF
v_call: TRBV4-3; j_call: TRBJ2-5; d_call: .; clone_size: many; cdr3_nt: TGCGCCAGCAGCCAAGAATGGAGCGAAGAGACCCAGTACTTC; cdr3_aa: CASSQEWSEETQYF
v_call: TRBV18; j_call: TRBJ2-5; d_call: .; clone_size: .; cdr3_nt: TGTGCCAGCTCACCACTAGCGACGCCCGAGACCCAGTACTTC; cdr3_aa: CASSPLATPETQYF
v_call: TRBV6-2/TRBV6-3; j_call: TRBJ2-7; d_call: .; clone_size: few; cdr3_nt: TGTGCCAGCAGTTACTCGGGTCATCAAACAGAGCAGTACTTC; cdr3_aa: CASSYSGHQTEQYF
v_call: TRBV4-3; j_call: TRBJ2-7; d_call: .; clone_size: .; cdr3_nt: TGCGCCGGCAGCCAAGATATCTTACTAATGGACGAGCAGTACTTC; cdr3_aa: CAGSQDILLMDEQYF
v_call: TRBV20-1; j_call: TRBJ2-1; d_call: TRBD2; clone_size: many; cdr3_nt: TGCAGTGCTAAAAGACTAGCGGGAGAGACCTACAATGAGCAGTTCTTC; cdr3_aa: CSAKRLAGETYNEQFF
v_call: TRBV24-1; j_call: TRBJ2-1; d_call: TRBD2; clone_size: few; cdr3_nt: TGTGCCACCAGTGACCGACTAGCGGGAATATCGAATGAGCAGTTCTTC; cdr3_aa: CATSDRLAGISNEQFF
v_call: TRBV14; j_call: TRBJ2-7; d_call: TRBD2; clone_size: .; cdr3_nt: TGTGCCAGCAGCCCAGGCGGGAGTCTCCACGAGCAGTACTTC; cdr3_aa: CASSPGGSLHEQYF
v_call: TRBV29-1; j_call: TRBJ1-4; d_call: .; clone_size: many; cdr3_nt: TGCAGCGTTGCGCCAGGCCCCGAAAAACTGTTTTTT; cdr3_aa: CSVAPGPEKLFF
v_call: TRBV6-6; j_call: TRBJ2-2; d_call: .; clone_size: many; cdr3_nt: TGTGCCAGCAGTTACGAGAGGGAGCTGTTTTTT; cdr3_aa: CASSYERELFF
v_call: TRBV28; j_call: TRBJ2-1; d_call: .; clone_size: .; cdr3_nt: TGTGCCAGCAGTTTAGATACAGGAGTTTACAATGAGCAGTTCTTC; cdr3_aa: CASSLDTGVYNEQFF
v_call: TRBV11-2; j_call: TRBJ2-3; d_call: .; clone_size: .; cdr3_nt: TGTGCCAGCAGCGGCGGCAGGCCAACCCCCTCTGGGACAGATACGCAGTATTTT; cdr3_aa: CASSGGRPTPSGTDTQYF
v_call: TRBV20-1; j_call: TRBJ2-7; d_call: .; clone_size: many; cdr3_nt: TGCAGTGCGTCAGAGGGGGTCGAGCAGTACTTC; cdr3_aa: CSASEGVEQYF
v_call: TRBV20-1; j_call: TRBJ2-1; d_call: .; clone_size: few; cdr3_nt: TGCAGTGCTAGGGACTACTCTATTTACAATGAGCAGTTCTTC; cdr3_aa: CSARDYSIYNEQFF
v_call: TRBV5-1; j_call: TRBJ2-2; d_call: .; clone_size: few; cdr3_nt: TGCGCCAGCAGCTGGGGGAATCGGGGCACCGGGGAGCTGTTTTTT; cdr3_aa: CASSWGNRGTGELFF
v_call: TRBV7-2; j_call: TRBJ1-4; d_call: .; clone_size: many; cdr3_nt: TGTGCCAGCAGCTTAGGGGGCAGGGGTGATGAAAAACTGTTTTTT; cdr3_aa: CASSLGGRGDEKLFF
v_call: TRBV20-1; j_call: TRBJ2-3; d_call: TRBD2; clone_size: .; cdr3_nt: TGCAGTGCTTTAGCGGGAGGGCAAGATACGCAGTATTTT; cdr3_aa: CSALAGGQDTQYF
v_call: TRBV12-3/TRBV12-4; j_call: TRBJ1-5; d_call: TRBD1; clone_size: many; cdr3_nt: TGTGCCAGCAGTTCTACAGGGGGGGGTCAGCCCCAGCATTTT; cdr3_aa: CASSSTGGGQPQHF
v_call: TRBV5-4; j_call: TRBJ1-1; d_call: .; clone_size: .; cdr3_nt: TGTGCCAGCAGCGGCGGCTTGGGCGTAGGTTTGGAAGCTTTCTTT; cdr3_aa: CASSGGLGVGLEAFF
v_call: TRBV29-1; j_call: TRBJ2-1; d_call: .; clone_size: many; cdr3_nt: TGCAGCGTTGAGGGGCGACAGTCTTATTCCAATGAGCAGTTCTTC; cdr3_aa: CSVEGRQSYSNEQFF
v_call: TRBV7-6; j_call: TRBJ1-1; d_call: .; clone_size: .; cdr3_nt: TGTGCCAGCAGCTCCGATGGTAGGCCGAACACTGAAGCTTTCTTT; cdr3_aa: CASSSDGRPNTEAFF